The source of this T cell receptor beta chain is a study of STAT5B mutations in CD4+ large granular lymphocyte leukemia. Overall study findings and caveats: Main leukemic clonotypes were patient-specific, but more than 20% appeared at low frequency elsewhere. Patient CD4-sorted repertoires looked more clonal than healthy CD4+ repertoires, even without putative leukemic clones.

In its sample, this clone was seen once. Its antigen is as yet unknown. This was a survey-level run. The data were produced by immunoSEQ multiplex PCR, yet TCRdb's version contains in-frame clones alone and is incomplete. Of more than 30,000 clones in the sample, 70% to 90% were seen once. The sequence derives from a human donor in good health. Sequencing was performed on CD4+ T cells from blood buffy coats.

The CDR3 loop is CASSELGVAYEQYF. For the CDR3, the DNA is TGTGCCAGCAGTGAACTGGGGGTAGCCTACGAGCAGTACTTC. The rearrangement joins TRBV6-1 to TRBJ2-7; D may match TRBD1 or TRBD2 (5 bases each). Germline CDR1 and CDR2: MNHNS and SASEGT. The CDR3 has 14 residues. V was trimmed by 2 bases and J by 2 bases, leaving 10 bases between them.